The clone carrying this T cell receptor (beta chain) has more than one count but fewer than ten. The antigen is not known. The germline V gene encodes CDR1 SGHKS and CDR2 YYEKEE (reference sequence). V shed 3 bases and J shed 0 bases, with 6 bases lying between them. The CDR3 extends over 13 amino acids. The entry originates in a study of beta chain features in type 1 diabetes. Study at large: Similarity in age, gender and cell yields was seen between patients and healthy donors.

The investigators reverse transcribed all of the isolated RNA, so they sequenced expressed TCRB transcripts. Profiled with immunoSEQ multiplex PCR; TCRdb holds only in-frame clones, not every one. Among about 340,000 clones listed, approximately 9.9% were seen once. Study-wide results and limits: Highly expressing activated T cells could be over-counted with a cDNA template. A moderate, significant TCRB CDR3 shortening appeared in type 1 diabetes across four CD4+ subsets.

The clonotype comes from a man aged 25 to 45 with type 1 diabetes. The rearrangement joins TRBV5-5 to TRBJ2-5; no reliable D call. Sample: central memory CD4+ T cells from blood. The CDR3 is CASSSADQETQYF. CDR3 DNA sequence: TGTGCCAGCAGCTCCGCGGACCAAGAGACCCAGTACTTC. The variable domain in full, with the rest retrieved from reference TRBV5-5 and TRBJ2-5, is DAGVTQSPTHLIKTRGQQVTLRCSPISGHKSVSWYQQVLGQGPQFIFQYYEKEERGRGNFPDRFSARQFPNYSSELNVNALLLGDSALYLCASSSADQETQYFGPGTRLLVL.